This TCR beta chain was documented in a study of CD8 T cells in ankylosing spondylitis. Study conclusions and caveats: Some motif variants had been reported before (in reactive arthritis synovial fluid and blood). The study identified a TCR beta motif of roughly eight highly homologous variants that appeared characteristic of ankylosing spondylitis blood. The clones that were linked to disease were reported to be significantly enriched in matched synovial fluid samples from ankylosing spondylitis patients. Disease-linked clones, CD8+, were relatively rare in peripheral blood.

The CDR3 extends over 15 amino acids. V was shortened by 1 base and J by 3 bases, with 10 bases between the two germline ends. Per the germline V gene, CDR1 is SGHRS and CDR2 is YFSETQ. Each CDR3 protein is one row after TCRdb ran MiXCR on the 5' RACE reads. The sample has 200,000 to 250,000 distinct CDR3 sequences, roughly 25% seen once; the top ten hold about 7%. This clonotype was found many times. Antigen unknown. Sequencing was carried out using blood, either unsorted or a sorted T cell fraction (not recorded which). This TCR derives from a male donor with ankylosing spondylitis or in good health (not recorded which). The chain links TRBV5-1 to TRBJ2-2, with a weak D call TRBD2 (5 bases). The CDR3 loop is CASSLMGEDTGELFF. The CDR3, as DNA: TGCGCCAGCAGCTTGATGGGAGAGGACACCGGGGAGCTGTTTTTT.